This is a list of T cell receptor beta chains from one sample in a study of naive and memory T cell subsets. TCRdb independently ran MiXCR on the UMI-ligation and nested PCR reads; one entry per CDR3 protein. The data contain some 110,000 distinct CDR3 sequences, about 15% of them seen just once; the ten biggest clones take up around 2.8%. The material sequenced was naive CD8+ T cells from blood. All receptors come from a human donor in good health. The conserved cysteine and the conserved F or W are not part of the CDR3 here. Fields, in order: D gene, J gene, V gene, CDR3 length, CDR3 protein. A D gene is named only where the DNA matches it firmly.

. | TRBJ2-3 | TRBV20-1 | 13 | SASTAESGTDTQY
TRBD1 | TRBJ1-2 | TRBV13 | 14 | ASRPSQQGDLYGYT
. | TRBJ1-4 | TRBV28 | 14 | ASSLAGRTTNEKLF
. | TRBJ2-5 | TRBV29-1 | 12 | SVEDYGAEETQY
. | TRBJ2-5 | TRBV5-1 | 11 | ASKPGIQETQY
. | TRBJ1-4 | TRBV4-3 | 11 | ASSRRGNEKLF
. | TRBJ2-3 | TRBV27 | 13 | ASSPTPWGTDTQY
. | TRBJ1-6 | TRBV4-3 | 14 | ASSQDDGGLNSPLH
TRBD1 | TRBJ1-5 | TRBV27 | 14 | ASSFGNRGGNQPQH
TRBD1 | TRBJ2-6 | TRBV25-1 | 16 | ASSARDSPISGANVLT
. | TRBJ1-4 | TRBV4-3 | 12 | ASSQDVGDEKLF
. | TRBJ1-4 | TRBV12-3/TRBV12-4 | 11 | ASSSGTGEKLF
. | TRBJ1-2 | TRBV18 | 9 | ASSLDEGYT
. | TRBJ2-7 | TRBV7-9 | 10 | ASRSAAYEQY
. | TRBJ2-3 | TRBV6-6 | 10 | ASSYSLDTQY